This T cell receptor beta chain was retrieved from a study of CXCR3-negative and CXCR3-positive naive CD8 T cells. Study in general: With about 1.5 +/- 0.3 million reads per library, the TRB reads numbered some 130 million in total. Study-level points and caveats: CXCR3-expressing naive cells carried TRB CDR3s more hydrophobic than those of CXCR3-negative naive cells. Because surface CD5 did not distinguish the naive subsets, TCR strength was inferred from TRB CDR3 properties.

Germline V lookup: CDR1 SGHTA, CDR2 FQGTGA. This CDR3 has 15 amino acids. Details on this clonotype: Antigen specificity is unknown.

Via 5' RACE with UMI labels, TRB cDNA libraries were prepared. TCRdb re-called the 5' RACE reads and catalogs CDR3 proteins one per entry, DNA excluded. In total, the table holds about 130,000 distinct CDR3 sequences. The sequencing input was naive CXCR3- CD8+ T cells from blood. Subset here: CD45RO-CCR7+CD27+CD95- naive CD8+ T cells lacking CXCR3 (TNR3-). This clonotype was sampled from a human donor in good health. Some clones in this sample may be carry-over from other donors' samples. V usage is TRBV7-3 and J usage is TRBJ2-5; no DNA is available, so the TRBD1 call from TCRdb remains unchecked. The CDR3 sequence: CASSLSDRVKETQYF.